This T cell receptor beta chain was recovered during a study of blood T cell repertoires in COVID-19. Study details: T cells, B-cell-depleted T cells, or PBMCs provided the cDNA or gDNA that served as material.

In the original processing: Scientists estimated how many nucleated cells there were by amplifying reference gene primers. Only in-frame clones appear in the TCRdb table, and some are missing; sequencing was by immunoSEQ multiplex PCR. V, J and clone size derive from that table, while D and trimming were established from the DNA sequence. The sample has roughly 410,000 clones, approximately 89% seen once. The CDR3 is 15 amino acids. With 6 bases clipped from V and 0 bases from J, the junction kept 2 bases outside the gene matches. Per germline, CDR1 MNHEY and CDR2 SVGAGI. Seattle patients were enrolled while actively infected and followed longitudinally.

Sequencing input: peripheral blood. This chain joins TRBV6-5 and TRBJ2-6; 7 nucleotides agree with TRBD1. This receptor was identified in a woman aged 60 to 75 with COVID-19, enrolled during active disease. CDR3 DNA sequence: TGTGCCAGCAGGGGGACAGACTCTGGGGCCAACGTCCTGACTTTC. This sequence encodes CASRGTDSGANVLTF.